These 2 T cell receptor beta chains were sequenced from one sample in a study of OX40 agonist ivuxolimab in advanced cancers. The library was generated by the immunoSEQ multiplex PCR assay. TCRdb took this table from immuneACCESS and kept in-frame rearrangements with V and J called. Such tables lack part of the clones; where checked against another copy, unresolved V genes explain under half of the gap, and the rest is unexplained. Within this sample are nearly 20,000 clones, with roughly four fifths of them counted one time only. Approximately 21% of the sample belongs to the ten largest clones. Material: CD4+ or CD8+ T cells sorted from blood, obtained in a trial of the OX40 agonist ivuxolimab. The receptors come from an adult with an advanced solid tumor such as melanoma, head and neck, liver or kidney cancer.

A few counts support this clone. The chain carries TRBV28 and TRBJ2-3, with D unresolved. The germline gives CDR1 MDHEN, CDR2 SYDVKM. This CDR3 has 15 amino acids. Trimming shortened V by 2 bases and J by 2 bases, and 11 bases separated the two germline ends. DNA for the CDR3: TGTGCCAGCAGTTTAAGGCTCAGCTACACAGATACGCAGTATTTT. It specifies CASSLRLSYTDTQYF.

The chain is built from TRBV29-1 and TRBJ2-2; possible D gene TRBD2, 7 bases. The CDR3 length is 14 residues. CDR1 SQVTM and CDR2 ANQGSEA come from the germline V gene. Between the trimmed V and J ends, which lost 5 bases and 7 bases, there was a span of 17 bases. CDR3 coding DNA: TGCAGCGTTATTTTGGGGGGGCCCAGCGGGGAGCTGTTTTTT. As protein: CSVILGGPSGELFF.